This T cell receptor beta chain was sequenced for a study of identical twins. TCRdb reprocessed the 5' RACE reads with MiXCR, giving one entry per CDR3 protein. The top ten clones hold about an eighth of a sample with some 760,000 distinct CDR3 sequences, approximately 18% of them seen once. Looked up from germline, CDR1 is MNHEY and CDR2 is SVGAGI. The CDR3 runs 14 residues. V lost 4 bases to trimming and J lost 1 base; unmatched junction nucleotides: 4. These same records also appear under a second study, on T cells expressing NK-cell markers.

The sequence came from a woman aged 18 to 35 in good health. Sample: PBMCs. The chain carries TRBV6-5 and TRBJ2-7, with 7 bases aligning to TRBD2. The CDR3: CASSSQGLSYEQYF. CDR3 sequence (DNA): TGTGCCAGCAGTTCTCAGGGACTATCCTACGAGCAGTACTTC.